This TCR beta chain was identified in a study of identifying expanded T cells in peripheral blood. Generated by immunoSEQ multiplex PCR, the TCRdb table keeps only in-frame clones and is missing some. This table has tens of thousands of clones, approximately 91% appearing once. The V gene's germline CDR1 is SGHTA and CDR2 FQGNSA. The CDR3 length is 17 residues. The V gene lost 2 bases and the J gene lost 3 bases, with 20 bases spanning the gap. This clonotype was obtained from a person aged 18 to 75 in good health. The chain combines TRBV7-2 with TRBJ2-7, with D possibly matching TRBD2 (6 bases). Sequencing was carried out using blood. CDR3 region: CASSLKGSGGAYYEQYF. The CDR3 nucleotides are TGTGCCAGCAGCTTAAAGGGCTCTGGCGGGGCATACTACGAGCAGTACTTC.